One sample yielded the 10 T cell receptor beta chains listed below, sequenced in a study of beta chain features in type 1 diabetes. Isolated RNA was reverse transcribed in full, so expressed TCRB transcripts were sequenced. Produced via immunoSEQ multiplex PCR; TCRdb's table is partial and in-frame only. The sample has some 330,000 clones; about 10% are singletons. The sequenced sample consisted of naive CD4+ T cells from blood. Receptors were obtained from a woman in her twenties or thirties in good health.

The DNA for the CDR3 is TGTGCCAGCAGCCAATACCCCGGACAGGGGGGGTACGAGCAGTACTTC. Amino acid sequence: CASSQYPGQGGYEQYF. The chain recombines TRBV7-9 with TRBJ2-7; 10 nucleotides line up with TRBD1. Germline-derived CDR1 and CDR2 are SEHNR and FQNEAQ (reference sequence). J was trimmed by 4 bases and V by 5 bases; bases with no gene match: 11. The CDR3 consists of 16 residues.

The chain's CDR3 is CASSQERAGGQYF. The CDR3 region has the DNA TGTGCCAGCAGCCAAGAAAGGGCGGGAGGGCAGTACTTC. This sequence joins TRBV14 and TRBJ2-4; 9 nucleotides agree with TRBD2. Germline values: CDR1 SGHDN, CDR2 FVKESK. J lost 13 bases, V lost 0 bases, and 4 bases had no gene match. The CDR3 contains 13 residues. Complete variable domain (other parts from reference TRBV14 and TRBJ2-4): EAGVTQFPSHSVIEKGQTVTLRCDPISGHDNLYWYRRVMGKEIKFLLHFVKESKQDESGMPNNRFLAERTGGTYSTLKVQPAELEDSGVYFCASSQERAGGQYFGAGTRLSVL.

This clone was counted only a few times. J is TRBJ1-3 and V is TRBV18, with D hard to call. Germline CDR1 KGHSH, CDR2 LQKENI. The CDR3 loop spans 15 amino acids. Deletions cut 0 bases from V and 0 bases from J, with 6 bases between. CDR3 nucleotide sequence: TGTGCCAGCTCACCACCGTCAGGCTCTGGAAACACCATATATTTT. Translation gives CASSPPSGSGNTIYF.

V usage is TRBV7-3 and J usage is TRBJ1-3, with D hard to call. Germline V gene lookup returns CDR1 SGHTA and CDR2 FQGTGA. The CDR3 runs to 13 residues. Trimming cost V 1 base and J 8 bases, with 9 bases left between them. CDR3 loop: CASSLRTSDTIYF. The CDR3 bases are TGTGCCAGCAGCTTAAGGACTTCCGACACCATATATTTT.

Turning to this clone: At the DNA level, this CDR3 is encoded by other sequences in the same sample as well. The gene calls are TRBV7-2 and TRBJ2-7, with 8 bases lining up with TRBD2. CDR3 length equals 16 residues. Germline lookup yields CDR1 SGHTA and CDR2 FQGNSA. V shed 3 bases, J shed 1 base, and the junction held 8 bases outside the gene matches. For the CDR3, the DNA is TGTGCCAGCAGCTTGGCGCCGACTAGCGTTTCCTACGAGCAGTACTTC. Its protein is CASSLAPTSVSYEQYF. Full variable domain (rest looked up from reference TRBV7-2 and TRBJ2-7): GAGVSQSPSNKVTEKGKDVELRCDPISGHTALYWYRQSLGQGLEFLIYFQGNSAPDKSGLPSDRFSAERTGGSVSTLTIQRTQQEDSAVYLCASSLAPTSVSYEQYFGPGTRLTVT.

This clone has a handful of counts. The chain joins TRBV28 to TRBJ2-5; 11 bases line up with TRBD2. V lost 3 bases and J lost 4; bases outside the gene matches: 10. Germline loops: CDR1 MDHEN, CDR2 SYDVKM. The CDR3 covers 17 residues. The chain's CDR3 is CASSFPSELAGAETQYF. CDR3 nucleotide sequence: TGTGCCAGCAGTTTCCCCTCGGAACTAGCGGGAGCAGAGACCCAGTACTTC.

This clone was seen a few times. The chain combines TRBV5-4 with TRBJ2-5; D may be TRBD2 (5 bases). Germline CDR1 and CDR2: SGHNT and YYREEE (reference sequence). Trimming stripped 2 bases from V and 5 bases from J, with 13 bases between. The CDR3 is 14 amino acids. This chain's CDR3 is CASSFRSGLETQYF. DNA for the CDR3: TGTGCCAGCAGCTTTCGGTCGGGATTGGAGACCCAGTACTTC.

Note on this clone: The sample contains more than one DNA sequence encoding this CDR3. The V and J genes are TRBV30 and TRBJ1-1, with a weak D call TRBD1 (6 bases). This CDR3 is 14 amino acids long. Germline lookup yields CDR1 GTSNPN and CDR2 SVGIG (reference sequence). V was trimmed by 0 bases and J by 0 bases, leaving 8 bases between them. CDR3 DNA: TGTGCCTGGAGTGTGACAGGCATGAACACTGAAGCTTTCTTT. As protein: CAWSVTGMNTEAFF.

In its sample, this clone was seen a few times. The genes are TRBV5-4 and TRBJ1-1, with D tentatively TRBD1 (5 bases). The V gene lost 1 base and the J gene lost 0 bases, with 10 bases spanning the gap. The length of the CDR3 is 15 residues. Germline assignment: CDR1 SGHNT and CDR2 YYREEE (reference sequence). The DNA for the CDR3 is TGTGCCAGCAGCTTGCGACAGAGCATGAACACTGAAGCTTTCTTT. Encoded protein: CASSLRQSMNTEAFF.

The rearrangement links TRBV18 to TRBJ2-7; 10 nucleotides align to TRBD2. Germline V lookup: CDR1 KGHSH, CDR2 LQKENI. The trim removed 4 bases at V and 3 bases at J, leaving 9 bases unmatched. CDR3 length equals 16 residues. CDR3 residues: CASSQPEAGGYYEQYF. The CDR3, as DNA: TGTGCCAGCTCACAACCTGAAGCGGGAGGGTACTACGAGCAGTACTTC.